A single sample gave rise to the 27 T cell receptor beta chains below, sequenced in a study of T cell changes during pregnancy in multiple sclerosis. The data were produced by immunoSEQ multiplex PCR, yet TCRdb's version contains in-frame clones alone and is incomplete. This table has roughly 40,000 clones, 80% to 95% appearing once. Source: CD4+ T cells from peripheral blood mononuclear cells, taken in the third trimester of pregnancy. The receptors originated from a female donor with multiple sclerosis, enrolled in a pregnancy study.

The CDR3 spells CASSQQQGPNEKLFF. The CDR3 DNA reads TGTGCCAGCAGCCAGCAACAGGGACCAAATGAAAAACTGTTTTTT. The chain uses TRBV14 and TRBJ1-4; D might be TRBD1 (6 bases). The germline gives CDR1 SGHDN, CDR2 FVKESK. Trimming removed 3 bases at V and 5 bases at J, with 13 bases between. There are 15 residues in the CDR3.

In its sample, this clone was seen a few times. The rearrangement links TRBV6-5 to TRBJ1-2; 9 positions match TRBD1. V shed 6 bases and J 6 bases; nucleotides not matched to a gene: 2. Germline CDR1 is MNHEY and CDR2 is SVGAGI. The CDR3 sequence is 12 residues long. The CDR3 sequence: CASRRTGDGYTF. The CDR3 DNA is TGTGCCAGCAGGAGGACAGGGGATGGCTACACCTTC.

The genes are TRBV9 and TRBJ2-1, with a possible D match to TRBD2 (7 bases). Germline V CDR1 and CDR2: SGDLS, YYNGEE. The V and J ends lost 0 bases and 7 bases respectively, with 17 bases between them. The CDR3 spans 16 residues. Here the CDR3 reads CASSVEQTRGGNEQFF. CDR3 sequence (DNA): TGTGCCAGCAGCGTAGAACAGACTAGGGGGGGGAATGAGCAGTTCTTC.

This clone was recorded once. The chain links TRBV7-9 to TRBJ1-1; 9 bases map to TRBD1. The length of the CDR3 is 16 residues. J was trimmed by 5 bases and V by 1 base; bases with no gene match: 8. Germline CDR1 reads SEHNR; CDR2 reads FQNEAQ (reference sequence). The CDR3 DNA reads as TGTGCCAGCAGCTTAGACCCGACAGGGGGTCGAACTGAAGCTTTCTTT. This sequence encodes CASSLDPTGGRTEAFF.

This clone has a single count. The chain uses TRBV6-1 and TRBJ1-2, with D maybe TRBD1 (5 bases). The length of the CDR3 is 12 residues. Germline assignment: CDR1 MNHNS and CDR2 SASEGT. V was pared by 6 bases and J by 5 bases, with 10 bases between. Here the CDR3 reads CASSATVYGYTF. The DNA of the CDR3 is TGTGCCAGCAGCGCGACAGTATATGGCTACACCTTC.

The rearrangement links TRBV11-1 to TRBJ2-5; 8 bases match TRBD1. J was trimmed by 5 bases and V by 5 bases; bases with no gene match: 10. Looked up from germline, CDR1 is SGHAT and CDR2 is FQDESV (reference sequence). The CDR3 is made up of 15 amino acids. The CDR3 loop is CASSPRWDRWETQYF. The CDR3 DNA reads TGTGCCAGCAGCCCAAGATGGGACAGGTGGGAGACCCAGTACTTC.

This chain links TRBV19 with TRBJ2-1, with 10 bases aligning to TRBD2. The J segment lost 0 bases and the V segment lost 3 bases, leaving 5 bases of the junction unmatched. Germline CDR1 LNHDA, CDR2 SQIVND (reference sequence). The CDR3 extends over 17 amino acids. The CDR3 nucleotides read TGTGCCAGTAGTATGGCAGCGGGGGGGAGCTCCTACAATGAGCAGTTCTTC. Protein sequence: CASSMAAGGSSYNEQFF.

This chain's CDR3 is CASTNLLAGDNEQFF. DNA for the CDR3: TGTGCCAGCACAAACCTACTAGCGGGAGACAATGAGCAGTTCTTC. The chain employs TRBV13 and TRBJ2-1; 11 positions match TRBD2. Trimming at V came to 7 bases and at J to 5 bases, leaving 7 bases not matched to a gene. Germline assignment: CDR1 PRHDT and CDR2 FYEKMQ (reference sequence). This CDR3 comprises 15 residues.

The genes are TRBV29-1 and TRBJ1-2, with D unresolved. The germline V and J ends were trimmed by 0 bases and 3 bases, with 20 bases remaining between them. Germline loops: CDR1 SQVTM, CDR2 ANQGSEA. This CDR3 has 17 amino acids. The CDR3 sequence: CSVEDEGSGFYYYGYTF. DNA for the CDR3: TGCAGCGTTGAAGATGAAGGTTCGGGGTTTTATTACTATGGCTACACCTTC.

This clone has a single count. V and J are TRBV28 and TRBJ2-1; TRBD2 matches at 9 bases. CDR3 size: 17 residues. Germline-derived CDR1 and CDR2 are MDHEN and SYDVKM. With V trimmed by 7 bases and J by 5 bases, 15 bases remained unmatched. The CDR3 region has the DNA TGTGCCAGCATGGGTAGTCGCGGGAGGGGGGTAGACAATGAGCAGTTCTTC. Its translation: CASMGSRGRGVDNEQFF.

This rearrangement joins TRBV19 to TRBJ2-1; unclear D gene. Germline CDR1 is LNHDA and CDR2 is SQIVND (reference sequence). Between the trimmed V and J ends, which lost 3 bases and 4 bases, there was a span of 13 bases. This CDR3 is built from 15 residues. CDR3 sequence: CASSIRTAQYNEQFF. CDR3 bases: TGTGCCAGTAGTATTCGAACAGCCCAATACAATGAGCAGTTCTTC.

The gene calls are TRBV11-3 and TRBJ2-1, with 8 bases lining up with TRBD2. The CDR3 is 15 amino acids. J gave up 6 bases and V 0 bases, and 4 bases lay outside the gene matches. Germline lookup yields CDR1 SGHNT and CDR2 YENEEA. The CDR3 protein is CASSLEAGVGNEQFF. The CDR3 nucleotides are TGTGCCAGCAGCTTAGAAGCGGGAGTTGGCAATGAGCAGTTCTTC.

The CDR3 here is CASSLVGQGAGNTIYF. The CDR3 DNA follows: TGTGCCAGCAGTTTGGTGGGACAGGGGGCCGGAAACACCATATATTTT. The rearrangement links TRBV28 to TRBJ1-3; 12 nucleotides match TRBD1. CDR3 size: 16 residues. J was trimmed by 4 bases and V by 3 bases; bases with no gene match: 4. CDR1 and CDR2 (germline): MDHEN, SYDVKM.

This chain links TRBV4-1 with TRBJ2-3; D is possibly TRBD2 (5 bases). V was trimmed by 2 bases and J by 3 bases, leaving 6 bases between them. The CDR3 is 13 amino acids. Germline V gene sequence: CDR1 MGHRA, CDR2 YSYEKL. CDR3 nucleotides: TGCGCCAGCAGCCAAACTAGGACAGATACGCAGTATTTT. Its protein product is CASSQTRTDTQYF.

In its sample, this clone is medium-sized. In DNA, the CDR3 is TGCGCCAGCAGCGCTGTCCAGGGGTCTAATGAAAAACTGTTTTTT. This gives the protein CASSAVQGSNEKLFF. The chain is built from TRBV5-1 and TRBJ1-4; D may be TRBD1 (6 bases). V lost 4 bases to trimming and J lost 3 bases, with 13 bases between them. Germline values: CDR1 SGHRS, CDR2 YFSETQ. The CDR3 spans 15 residues.

The V gene is TRBV7-7, the J gene TRBJ2-3; 8 nucleotides agree with TRBD2. CDR1 is SSHAT and CDR2 is FNYEAQ in the germline V gene (reference sequence). The CDR3 consists of 14 residues. Trimming at V came to 4 bases and at J to 0 bases, leaving 0 bases not matched to a gene. CDR3 DNA: TGTGCCAGCAGCTCTAGCGGGAGCACAGATACGCAGTATTTT. Amino acids: CASSSSGSTDTQYF. Complete variable domain (other parts from reference TRBV7-7 and TRBJ2-3): GAGVSQSPRYKVTKRGQDVTLRCDPISSHATLYWYQQALGQGPEFLTYFNYEAQPDKSGLPSDRFSAERPEGSISTLTIQRTEQRDSAMYRCASSSSGSTDTQYFGPGTRLTVL.

The chain is built from TRBV7-9 and TRBJ2-3; D possibly corresponds to TRBD2 (5 bases). Trimming took off 5 bases at V and 2 bases at J, with 8 bases between the two ends. Germline-derived CDR1 and CDR2 are SEHNR and FQNEAQ (reference sequence). The length of the CDR3 is 13 residues. In DNA, the CDR3 is TGTGCCAGCAGCCGGGGATCCACAGATACGCAGTATTTT. Residues: CASSRGSTDTQYF.

The gene calls are TRBV7-2 and TRBJ1-1, with 7 nucleotides matching TRBD1. The V gene end was trimmed by 3 bases and the J gene end by 5 bases; junction bases not matched to a gene: 12. The CDR3 consists of 16 residues. In germline, CDR1 is SGHTA, CDR2 FQGNSA. CDR3 bases: TGTGCCAGCAGCTTCGGAAGGGGGCTGCTCTTGACTGAAGCTTTCTTT. Translation: CASSFGRGLLLTEAFF.

V and J are TRBV7-8 and TRBJ2-7; 7 nucleotides align to TRBD2. V was clipped by 6 bases and J by 0 bases; unmatched bases: 8. The CDR3 totals 15 residues. From germline, CDR1 is SGHVS and CDR2 FQNEAQ. In DNA form, the CDR3 reads TGTGCCAGCAGTCGTAGCGGGCGCCACTCCTACGAGCAGTACTTC. This sequence encodes CASSRSGRHSYEQYF.

V usage is TRBV6-6 and J usage is TRBJ2-5, with D hard to call. Germline V CDR1 and CDR2: MNHNY, SVGAGI (reference sequence). Trimming removed 2 bases at V and 3 bases at J, with 10 bases between. There are 14 residues in the CDR3. This CDR3 is CASSYGLTKETQYF. The CDR3 nucleotides read TGTGCCAGCAGTTACGGTCTAACCAAAGAGACCCAGTACTTC.

The rearrangement joins TRBV25-1 to TRBJ1-5; D is possibly TRBD1 (5 bases). Trimming stripped 6 bases from V and 8 bases from J, with 11 bases between. Germline CDR1 is MGHDK and CDR2 is SYGVNS. The CDR3 has 12 amino acids. The CDR3 coding sequence is TGTGCCAGCAGGCAGGGTTTAGAGCCCCAGCATTTT. Translated: CASRQGLEPQHF.

This chain joins TRBV30 and TRBJ1-4, with D possibly being TRBD1 (6 bases). The CDR3 totals 14 residues. Germline CDR1 is GTSNPN and CDR2 is SVGIG (reference sequence). Trimming stripped 4 bases from V and 9 bases from J, with 18 bases between. The chain's CDR3 is CAWTLGGAQQKLFF. CDR3 in DNA: TGTGCCTGGACCCTGGGGGGGGCTCAGCAAAAACTGTTTTTT.

V gene TRBV29-1 combines with J gene TRBJ2-3, with 11 bases fitting TRBD2. The CDR3 has 14 residues. Germline V gene sequence: CDR1 SQVTM, CDR2 ANQGSEA. V dropped 7 bases and J dropped 1; count of bases not matched to a gene: 4. The CDR3 sequence: CSGGSGRGTDTQYF. The DNA of the CDR3 is TGCAGCGGGGGTAGCGGGAGGGGCACAGATACGCAGTATTTT.

The rearrangement uses TRBV28 and TRBJ1-4; 11 bases align to TRBD1. Germline CDR1 MDHEN, CDR2 SYDVKM. V was clipped by 2 bases and J by 4 bases; unmatched bases: 0. This CDR3 is 15 amino acids long. CDR3 nucleotides: TGTGCCAGCAGTTTAGGGACAGGGGGTAATGAAAAACTGTTTTTT. It encodes CASSLGTGGNEKLFF.

The J gene is TRBJ1-2, the V gene TRBV30; 7 bases align to TRBD1. In germline, CDR1 is GTSNPN, CDR2 SVGIG (reference sequence). The CDR3 spans 14 residues. V lost 1 base and J lost 8; bases outside the gene matches: 10. The CDR3 sequence is CAWSGRGALWGYTF. CDR3 bases: TGTGCCTGGAGTGGCAGGGGGGCGCTTTGGGGCTACACCTTC.

The chain uses TRBV5-1 and TRBJ2-3, with D perhaps matching TRBD1 (6 bases). Germline values: CDR1 SGHRS, CDR2 YFSETQ. Trimming shortened V by 3 bases and J by 2 bases, and 16 bases separated the two germline ends. This CDR3 region has 16 residues. The CDR3 sequence: CASSSGTNYFTDTQYF. The CDR3, as DNA: TGCGCCAGCAGCTCAGGGACAAACTATTTCACAGATACGCAGTATTTT.

The chain joins TRBV19 to TRBJ1-1; D not resolved. Germline V gene lookup returns CDR1 LNHDA and CDR2 SQIVND (reference sequence). This CDR3 region has 15 residues. Trimming pared 1 base from V and 5 bases from J, leaving 14 bases between. The CDR3 reads CASSIGGGMGTEAFF. In DNA, the CDR3 is TGTGCCAGTAGTATAGGCGGAGGGATGGGGACTGAAGCTTTCTTT.